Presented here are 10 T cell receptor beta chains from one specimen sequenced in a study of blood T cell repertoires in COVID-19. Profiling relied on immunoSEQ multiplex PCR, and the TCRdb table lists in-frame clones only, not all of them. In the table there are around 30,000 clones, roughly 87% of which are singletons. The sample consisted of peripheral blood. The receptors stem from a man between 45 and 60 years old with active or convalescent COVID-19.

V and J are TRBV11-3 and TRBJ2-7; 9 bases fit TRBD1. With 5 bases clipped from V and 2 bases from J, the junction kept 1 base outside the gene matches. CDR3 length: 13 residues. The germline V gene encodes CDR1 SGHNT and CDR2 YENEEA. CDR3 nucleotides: TGTGCCAGCAGCGGACAGGGGACCTACGAGCAGTACTTC. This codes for CASSGQGTYEQYF.

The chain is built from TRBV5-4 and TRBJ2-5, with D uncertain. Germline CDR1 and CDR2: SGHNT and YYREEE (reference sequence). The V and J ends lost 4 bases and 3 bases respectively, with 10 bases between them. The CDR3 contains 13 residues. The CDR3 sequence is CASSELSEETQYF. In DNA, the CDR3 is TGTGCCAGCAGCGAGTTGTCGGAAGAGACCCAGTACTTC.

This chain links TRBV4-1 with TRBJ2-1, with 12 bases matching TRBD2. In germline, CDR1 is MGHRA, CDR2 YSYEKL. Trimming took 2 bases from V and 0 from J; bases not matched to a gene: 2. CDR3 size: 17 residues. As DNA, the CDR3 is TGCGCCAGCAGCCAACCTAGCGGGAGGGGCTCCTACAATGAGCAGTTCTTC. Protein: CASSQPSGRGSYNEQFF.

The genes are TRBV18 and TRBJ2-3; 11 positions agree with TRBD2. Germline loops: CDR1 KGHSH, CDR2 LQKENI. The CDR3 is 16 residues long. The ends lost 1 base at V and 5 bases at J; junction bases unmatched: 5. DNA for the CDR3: TGTGCCAGCTCACCACTGAAACTAGCGGGAGTAGATACGCAGTATTTT. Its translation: CASSPLKLAGVDTQYF.

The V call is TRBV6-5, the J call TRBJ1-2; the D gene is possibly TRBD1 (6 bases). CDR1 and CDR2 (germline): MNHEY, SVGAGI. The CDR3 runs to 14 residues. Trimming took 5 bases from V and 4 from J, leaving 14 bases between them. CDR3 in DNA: TGTGCCAGCAGTCACCGACAGGACCTCTATGGCTACACCTTC. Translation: CASSHRQDLYGYTF.

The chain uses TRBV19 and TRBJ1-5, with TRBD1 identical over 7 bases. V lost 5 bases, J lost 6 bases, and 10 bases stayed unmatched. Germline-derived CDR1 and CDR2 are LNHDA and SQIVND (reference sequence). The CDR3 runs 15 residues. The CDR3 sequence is CASSQIQGISQPQHF. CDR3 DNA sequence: TGTGCCAGTAGTCAGATACAGGGGATCAGTCAGCCCCAGCATTTT.

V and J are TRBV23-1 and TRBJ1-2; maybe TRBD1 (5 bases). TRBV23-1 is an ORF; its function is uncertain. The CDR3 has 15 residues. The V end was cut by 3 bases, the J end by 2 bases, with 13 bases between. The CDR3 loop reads CASSQSQGRNYGYTF. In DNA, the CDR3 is TGCGCCAGCAGTCAGAGCCAGGGTCGAAACTATGGCTACACCTTC.

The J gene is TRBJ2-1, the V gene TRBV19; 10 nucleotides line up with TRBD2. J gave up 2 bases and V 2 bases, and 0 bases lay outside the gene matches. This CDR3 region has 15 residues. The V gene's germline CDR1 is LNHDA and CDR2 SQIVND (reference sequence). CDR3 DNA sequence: TGTGCCAGTAGTATAACTAGCGGGACCTACAATGAGCAGTTCTTC. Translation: CASSITSGTYNEQFF.

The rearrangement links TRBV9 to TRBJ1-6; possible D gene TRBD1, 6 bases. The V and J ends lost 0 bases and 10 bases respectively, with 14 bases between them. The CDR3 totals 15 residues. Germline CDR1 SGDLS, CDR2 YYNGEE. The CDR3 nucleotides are TGTGCCAGCAGCGTAGGCGGGGGGCGAGGATCACCCCTCCACTTT. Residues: CASSVGGGRGSPLHF.

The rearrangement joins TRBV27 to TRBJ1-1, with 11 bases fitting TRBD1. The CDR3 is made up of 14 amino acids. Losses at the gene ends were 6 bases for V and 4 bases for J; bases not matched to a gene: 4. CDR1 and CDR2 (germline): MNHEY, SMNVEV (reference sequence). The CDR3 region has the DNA TGTGCCAGCAGAAGGACAGGGGGCATCACTGAAGCTTTCTTT. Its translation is CASRRTGGITEAFF.